This T cell receptor beta chain was sequenced for a study of cytomegalovirus exposure and HLA in healthy donors. General study points: Later genetic work tied a missense DCLRE1C variant to beta-chain V and J trimming. Apart from CMV serostatus, no immune exposure information was available. Researchers reported that a few CMV-associated chains were confirmed in vitro as CMV antigen-specific.

A word on this clone: The antigen remains undetermined.

This CDR3 spans 15 amino acids. Trimming took 4 bases from V and 3 from J, leaving 17 bases between them. Germline V gives CDR1 SGDLS, CDR2 YYNGEE. PCR amplification relied on 60 Vbeta primers (plus 13 Jbeta primers). Authors' data handling: Later work found about 80 million unique TCR beta chains, with about 10 million shared. Clones were read by immunoSEQ multiplex PCR, and TCRdb kept only the in-frame ones, dropping some. V and J calls and clone size come straight from that table; D and trimming were deduced from the DNA. The data show approximately 42,000 clones, 65% to 85% seen once. Sequencing input: PBMCs. V is TRBV9 and J is TRBJ2-7, with D possibly being TRBD1 (6 bases). This clonotype originated in a man over 45 in good health and CMV-seronegative. The CDR3 nucleotides are TGTGCCAGCAGCCAGGGTGGGGACACCTACTACGAGCAGTACTTC. It codes for CASSQGGDTYYEQYF.